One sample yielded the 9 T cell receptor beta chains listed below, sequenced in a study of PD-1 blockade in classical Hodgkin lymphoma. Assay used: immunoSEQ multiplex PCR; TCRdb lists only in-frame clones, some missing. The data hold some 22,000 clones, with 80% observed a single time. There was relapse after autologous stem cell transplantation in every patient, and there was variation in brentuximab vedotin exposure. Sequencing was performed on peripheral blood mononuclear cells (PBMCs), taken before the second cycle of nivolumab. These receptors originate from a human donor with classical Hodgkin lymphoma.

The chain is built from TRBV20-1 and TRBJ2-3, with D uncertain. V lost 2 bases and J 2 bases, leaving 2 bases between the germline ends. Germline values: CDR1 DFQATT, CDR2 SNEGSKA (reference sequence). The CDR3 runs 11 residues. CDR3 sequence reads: CSARLTDTQYF. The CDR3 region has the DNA TGCAGTGCTAGACTCACAGATACGCAGTATTTT.

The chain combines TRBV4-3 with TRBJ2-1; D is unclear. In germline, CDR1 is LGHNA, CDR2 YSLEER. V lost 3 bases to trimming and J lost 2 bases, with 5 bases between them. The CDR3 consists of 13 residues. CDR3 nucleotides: TGCGCCAGCAGCCAGTCCCCCTACAATGAGCAGTTCTTC. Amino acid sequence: CASSQSPYNEQFF.

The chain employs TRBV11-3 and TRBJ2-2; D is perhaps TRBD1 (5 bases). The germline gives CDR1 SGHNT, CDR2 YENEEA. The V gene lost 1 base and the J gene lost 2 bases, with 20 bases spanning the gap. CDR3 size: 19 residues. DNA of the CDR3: TGTGCCAGCAGCTTAGGAGTTTCGTTCAGGGAAAAAAACACCGGGGAGCTGTTTTTT. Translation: CASSLGVSFREKNTGELFF. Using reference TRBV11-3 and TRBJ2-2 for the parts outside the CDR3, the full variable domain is EAGVVQSPRYKIIEKKQPVAFWCNPISGHNTLYWYLQNLGQGPELLIRYENEEAVDDSQLPKDRFSAERLKGVDSTLKIQPAELGDSAVYLCASSLGVSFREKNTGELFFGEGSRLTVL.

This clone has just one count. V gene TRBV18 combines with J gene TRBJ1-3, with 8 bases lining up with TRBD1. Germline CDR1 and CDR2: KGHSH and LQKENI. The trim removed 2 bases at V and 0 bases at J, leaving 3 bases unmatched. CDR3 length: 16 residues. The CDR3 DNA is TGTGCCAGCTCACCAATAACAGGGGGCTCTGGAAACACCATATATTTT. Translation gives CASSPITGGSGNTIYF.

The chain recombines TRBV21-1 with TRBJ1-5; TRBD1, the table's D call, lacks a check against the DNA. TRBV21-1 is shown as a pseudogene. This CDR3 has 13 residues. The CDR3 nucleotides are TGTGCCAGAGAGGGGGCCAACAATCAGCCCCAGCATTTT. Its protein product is CAREGANNQPQHF.

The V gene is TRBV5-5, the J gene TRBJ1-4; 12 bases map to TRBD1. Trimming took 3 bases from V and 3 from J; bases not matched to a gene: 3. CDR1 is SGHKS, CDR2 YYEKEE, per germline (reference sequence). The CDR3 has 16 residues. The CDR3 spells CASSSGQGAPNEKLFF. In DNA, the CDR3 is TGTGCCAGCAGCTCGGGACAGGGGGCCCCTAATGAAAAACTGTTTTTT.

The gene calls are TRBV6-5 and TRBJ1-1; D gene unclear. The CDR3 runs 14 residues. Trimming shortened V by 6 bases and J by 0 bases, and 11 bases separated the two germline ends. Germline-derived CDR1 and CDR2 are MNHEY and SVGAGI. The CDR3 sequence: CASREHRMNTEAFF. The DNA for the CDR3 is TGTGCCAGCAGAGAGCATAGAATGAACACTGAAGCTTTCTTT.

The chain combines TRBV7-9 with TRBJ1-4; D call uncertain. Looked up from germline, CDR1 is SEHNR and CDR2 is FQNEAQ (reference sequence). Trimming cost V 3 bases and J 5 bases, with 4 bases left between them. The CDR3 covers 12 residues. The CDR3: CASSFQNEKLFF. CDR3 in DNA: TGTGCCAGCAGCTTCCAGAATGAAAAACTGTTTTTT.

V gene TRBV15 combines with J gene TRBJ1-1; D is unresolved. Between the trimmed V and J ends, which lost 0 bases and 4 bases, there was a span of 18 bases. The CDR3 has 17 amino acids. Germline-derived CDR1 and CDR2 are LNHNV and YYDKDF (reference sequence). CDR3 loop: CATSRDDLKGWGTEAFF. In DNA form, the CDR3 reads TGTGCCACCAGCAGAGATGACCTGAAAGGTTGGGGCACTGAAGCTTTCTTT.